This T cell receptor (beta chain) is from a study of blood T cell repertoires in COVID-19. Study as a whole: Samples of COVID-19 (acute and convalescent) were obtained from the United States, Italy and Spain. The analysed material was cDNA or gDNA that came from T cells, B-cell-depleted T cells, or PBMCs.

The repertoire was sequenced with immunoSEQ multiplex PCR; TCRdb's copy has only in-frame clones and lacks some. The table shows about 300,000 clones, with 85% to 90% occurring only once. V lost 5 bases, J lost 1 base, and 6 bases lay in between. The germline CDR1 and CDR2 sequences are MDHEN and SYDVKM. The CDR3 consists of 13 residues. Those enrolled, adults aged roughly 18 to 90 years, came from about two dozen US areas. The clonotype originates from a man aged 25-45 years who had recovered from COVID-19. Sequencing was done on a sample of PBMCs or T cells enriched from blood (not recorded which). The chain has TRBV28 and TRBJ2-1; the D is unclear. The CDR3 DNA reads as TGTGCCAGCAGTACCAGTTCCTACAATGAGCAGTTCTTC. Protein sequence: CASSTSSYNEQFF.